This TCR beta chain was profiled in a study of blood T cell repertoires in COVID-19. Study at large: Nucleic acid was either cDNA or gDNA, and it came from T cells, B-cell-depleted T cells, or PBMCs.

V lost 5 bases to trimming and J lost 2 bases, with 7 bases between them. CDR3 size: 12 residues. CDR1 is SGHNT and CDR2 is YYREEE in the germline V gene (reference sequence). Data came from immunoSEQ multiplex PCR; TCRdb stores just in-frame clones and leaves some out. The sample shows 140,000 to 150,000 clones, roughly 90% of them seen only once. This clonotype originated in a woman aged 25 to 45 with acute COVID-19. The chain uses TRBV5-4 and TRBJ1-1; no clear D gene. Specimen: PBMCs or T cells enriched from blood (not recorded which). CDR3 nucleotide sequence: TGTGCCAGCAGTGGGCCAAACACTGAAGCTTTCTTT. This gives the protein CASSGPNTEAFF.